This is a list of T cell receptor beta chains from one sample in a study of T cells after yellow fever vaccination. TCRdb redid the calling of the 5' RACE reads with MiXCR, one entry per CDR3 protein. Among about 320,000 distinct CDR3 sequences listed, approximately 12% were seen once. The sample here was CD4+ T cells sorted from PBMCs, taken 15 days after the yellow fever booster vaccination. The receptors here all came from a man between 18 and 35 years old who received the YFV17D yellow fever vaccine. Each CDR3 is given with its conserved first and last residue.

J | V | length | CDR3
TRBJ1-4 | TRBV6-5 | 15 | CASSYSWGEGEKLFF
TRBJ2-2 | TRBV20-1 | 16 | CSARDRLGPNTGELFF
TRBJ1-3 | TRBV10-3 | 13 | CAIEAGSRNTIYF
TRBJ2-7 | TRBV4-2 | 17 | CASSQDLRRGGSHEQYF
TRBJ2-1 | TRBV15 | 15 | CATSREDRAGNEQFF
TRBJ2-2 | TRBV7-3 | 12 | CASSSPSGELFF
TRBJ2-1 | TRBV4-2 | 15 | CASSQGQTSYNEQFF
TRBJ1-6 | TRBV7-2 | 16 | CASSFPPGRRDSPLHF
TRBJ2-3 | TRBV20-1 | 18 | CSARDSGPSGGITDTQYF
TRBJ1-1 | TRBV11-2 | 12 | CASSLVAQEAFF
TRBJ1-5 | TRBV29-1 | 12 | CSVGGGNQPQHF
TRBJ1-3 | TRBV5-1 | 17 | CASRLGQGAIPGNTIYF
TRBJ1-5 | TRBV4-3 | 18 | CASSQDLRGQGGDQPQHF
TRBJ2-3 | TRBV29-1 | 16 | CSVEDLSGWTTDTQYF
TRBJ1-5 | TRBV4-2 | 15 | CASSPRTGPNQPQHF
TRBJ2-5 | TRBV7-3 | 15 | CASSLGLGPQETQYF
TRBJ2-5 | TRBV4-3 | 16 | CASSQDETRALKTQYF
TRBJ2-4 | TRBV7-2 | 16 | CASSGSGGEAKNIQYF
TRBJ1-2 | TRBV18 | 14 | CASSPGADGDGYTF
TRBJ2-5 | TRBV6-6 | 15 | CASSYPGLTKETQYF
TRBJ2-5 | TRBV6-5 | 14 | CASSLGLAFETQYF
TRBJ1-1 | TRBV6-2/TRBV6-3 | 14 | CASSTTGQNTEAFF
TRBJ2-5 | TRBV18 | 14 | CASSPGAGTETQYF
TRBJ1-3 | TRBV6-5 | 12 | CASSPGMNTIYF
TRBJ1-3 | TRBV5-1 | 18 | CASSPGQGPHFSGNTIYF
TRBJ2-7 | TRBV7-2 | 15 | CASSLGDRAYYEQYF
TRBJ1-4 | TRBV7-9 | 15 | CASSSEGLVGEKLFF
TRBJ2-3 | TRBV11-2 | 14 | CASSPQGVGDTQYF
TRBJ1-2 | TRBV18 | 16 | CASSPEGQGGNYGYTF
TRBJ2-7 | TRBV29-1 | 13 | CSVCRDRGHEQYF
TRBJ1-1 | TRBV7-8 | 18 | CASSLMANQGRSGTEAFF
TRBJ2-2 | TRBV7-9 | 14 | CASRYDRNTGELFF